This entry lists 22 T cell receptor beta chains sequenced from one sample in a study of PD-1 blockade in classical Hodgkin lymphoma. In every patient, relapse followed autologous stem cell transplantation, while exposure to brentuximab vedotin differed. TCRdb keeps only in-frame clones here, not all; method: immunoSEQ multiplex PCR. The profile covers tens of thousands of clones, with roughly 89% appearing a single time and about 10% taken by the ten largest. This material consisted of peripheral blood mononuclear cells (PBMCs), taken before the second cycle of nivolumab. The receptors originated from a human donor with classical Hodgkin lymphoma.

V usage is TRBV27 and J usage is TRBJ2-1, with 7 positions matching TRBD2. Germline values: CDR1 MNHEY, CDR2 SMNVEV (reference sequence). The CDR3 is 14 amino acids. V shed 4 bases and J 0 bases; nucleotides not matched to a gene: 0. Here the CDR3 DNA reads TGTGCCAGCAGTTCGGGGGGCTCCTACAATGAGCAGTTCTTC. Translating it yields CASSSGGSYNEQFF.

The chain carries TRBV5-1 and TRBJ1-1; D is unresolved. CDR3 length equals 16 residues. Trimming stripped 0 bases from V and 1 base from J, with 13 bases between. Per germline, CDR1 SGHRS and CDR2 YFSETQ. The CDR3 loop is CASSLGVMNSNTEAFF. CDR3 in DNA: TGCGCCAGCAGCTTGGGAGTTATGAATTCGAACACTGAAGCTTTCTTT.

The chain has TRBV6-1 and TRBJ2-7; no clear D gene. Trimming took 10 bases from V and 6 from J, leaving 19 bases between them. This CDR3 has 13 residues. Germline values: CDR1 MNHNS, CDR2 SASEGT. The CDR3 is CATQLSTALEQYF. Written as DNA, the CDR3 is TGTGCCACCCAGTTAAGTACGGCCCTCGAGCAGTACTTC.

The rearrangement links TRBV7-9 to TRBJ2-1; the match to TRBD2 covers 8 bases. There are 17 residues in the CDR3. The V gene's germline CDR1 is SEHNR and CDR2 FQNEAQ (reference sequence). The trim removed 3 bases at V and 6 bases at J, leaving 13 bases unmatched. The CDR3 loop is CASSFLRPGLVFNEQFF. In DNA form, the CDR3 reads TGTGCCAGCAGCTTTCTCCGACCGGGACTAGTATTCAATGAGCAGTTCTTC. Using reference TRBV7-9 and TRBJ2-1 for the parts outside the CDR3, the full variable domain is DTGVSQNPRHKITKRGQNVTFRCDPISEHNRLYWYRQTLGQGPEFLTYFQNEAQLEKSRLLSDRFSAERPKGSFSTLEIQRTEQGDSAMYLCASSFLRPGLVFNEQFFGPGTRLTVL.

The chain links TRBV7-9 to TRBJ2-1; TRBD2 agrees at 9 bases. The CDR3 extends over 17 amino acids. Trimming at V came to 1 base and at J to 5 bases, leaving 9 bases not matched to a gene. Per germline, CDR1 SEHNR and CDR2 FQNEAQ (reference sequence). The CDR3 sequence: CASSLDWWTSDNNEQFF. The CDR3 bases are TGTGCCAGCAGCTTAGACTGGTGGACTAGCGACAACAATGAGCAGTTCTTC. Looking up the rest from reference TRBV7-9 and TRBJ2-1 gives the full variable domain: DTGVSQNPRHKITKRGQNVTFRCDPISEHNRLYWYRQTLGQGPEFLTYFQNEAQLEKSRLLSDRFSAERPKGSFSTLEIQRTEQGDSAMYLCASSLDWWTSDNNEQFFGPGTRLTVL.

V and J are TRBV5-1 and TRBJ2-1; 12 bases are shared with TRBD1. Germline CDR1 SGHRS, CDR2 YFSETQ. J lost 7 bases, V lost 5 bases, and 7 bases had no gene match. The CDR3 contains 15 residues. The CDR3 DNA is TGCGCCAGCAGTTCCGGGACAGGGGGCACGAATGAGCAGTTCTTC. It specifies CASSSGTGGTNEQFF.

This chain uses TRBV7-9 with TRBJ2-1, with D possibly matching TRBD2 (6 bases). CDR1 is SEHNR, CDR2 FQNEAQ, per germline (reference sequence). V lost 3 bases and J 0 bases, leaving 9 bases between the germline ends. CDR3 length: 15 amino acids. The CDR3 region has the DNA TGTGCCAGCAGCTTTTCGCGGGGCTCCTACAATGAGCAGTTCTTC. Its protein product is CASSFSRGSYNEQFF.

This chain links TRBV11-3 with TRBJ2-1; TRBD2 matches 10 bases. The CDR3 runs to 16 residues. The germline CDR1 and CDR2 sequences are SGHNT and YENEEA. The trim removed 1 base at V and 7 bases at J, leaving 7 bases unmatched. The CDR3 here is CASSLGSLAGNNEQFF. For the CDR3, the DNA is TGTGCCAGCAGCTTAGGTTCACTAGCGGGAAATAATGAGCAGTTCTTC.

This chain joins TRBV6-5 and TRBJ2-2; D call uncertain. There are 13 residues in the CDR3. Per germline, CDR1 MNHEY and CDR2 SVGAGI. The germline V and J ends were trimmed by 8 bases and 4 bases, with 11 bases remaining between them. CDR3 DNA: TGTGCCAGCGGGCGCGCGAGCACCGGGGAGCTGTTTTTT. Protein: CASGRASTGELFF.

V usage is TRBV19 and J usage is TRBJ1-2, with D hard to call. Germline CDR1 and CDR2: LNHDA and SQIVND (reference sequence). The V and J ends lost 3 bases and 2 bases respectively, with 7 bases between them. This CDR3 has 13 amino acids. The CDR3 DNA sequence: TGTGCCAGTAGTATGACGGTGAACTATGGCTACACCTTC. This translates into CASSMTVNYGYTF.

V usage is TRBV15 and J usage is TRBJ1-4; a possible D gene is TRBD1 (5 bases). CDR1 LNHNV and CDR2 YYDKDF come from the germline V gene (reference sequence). Deletions cut 1 base from V and 8 bases from J, with 17 bases between. This CDR3 region has 16 residues. DNA for the CDR3: TGTGCCACCAGCAGAGGGGGGATCTCAGAACAGGAAAAACTGTTTTTT. This gives the protein CATSRGGISEQEKLFF.

The rearrangement uses TRBV5-1 and TRBJ2-1; 12 nucleotides line up with TRBD2. The CDR3 spans 16 residues. Losses at the gene ends were 0 bases for V and 6 bases for J; bases not matched to a gene: 4. Germline V lookup: CDR1 SGHRS, CDR2 YFSETQ. The CDR3 loop reads CASSLELTSGGNEQFF. DNA for the CDR3: TGCGCCAGCAGCTTGGAGCTGACTAGCGGGGGCAATGAGCAGTTCTTC.

The genes are TRBV4-1 and TRBJ2-5; D is unclear. The germline V and J ends were trimmed by 1 base and 3 bases, with 15 bases remaining between them. This CDR3 has 16 amino acids. The germline V gene encodes CDR1 MGHRA and CDR2 YSYEKL. For the CDR3, the DNA is TGCGCCAGCAGCCAAGTAGGACCAAGTTCCAAAGAGACCCAGTACTTC. Translated, it gives CASSQVGPSSKETQYF.

V is TRBV7-6 and J is TRBJ2-3, with unresolved D. Trimming removed 0 bases at V and 2 bases at J, with 9 bases between. The germline gives CDR1 SGHVS, CDR2 FNYEAQ. This CDR3 contains 15 residues. The CDR3 protein is CASSLALWDTDTQYF. Written as DNA, the CDR3 is TGTGCCAGCAGCTTAGCGCTCTGGGACACAGATACGCAGTATTTT. The full variable domain, its missing parts supplied by reference TRBV7-6 and TRBJ2-3, is GAGVSQSPRYKVTKRGQDVALRCDPISGHVSLYWYRQALGQGPEFLTYFNYEAQQDKSGLPNDRFSAERPEGSISTLTIQRTEQRDSAMYRCASSLALWDTDTQYFGPGTRLTVL.

The chain has TRBV19 and TRBJ2-5; perhaps TRBD2 as D (6 bases). Trimming cost V 1 base and J 2 bases, with 11 bases left between them. Germline V gene lookup returns CDR1 LNHDA and CDR2 SQIVND (reference sequence). CDR3 size: 15 residues. CDR3 in DNA: TGTGCCAGTAGTATAGGCGGGGAGCAACAAGAGACCCAGTACTTC. Protein product: CASSIGGEQQETQYF.

This sequence joins TRBV5-8 and TRBJ2-7; D unresolved. This CDR3 spans 13 amino acids. V lost 4 bases and J lost 3, with 11 bases in between. Looked up from germline, CDR1 is SGHTS and CDR2 is YDEGEE. CDR3 protein: CASSQGFRYEQYF. In nucleotides, the CDR3 is TGTGCCAGCAGCCAAGGCTTTCGCTACGAGCAGTACTTC.

The CDR3 coding sequence is TGTGCCATCAGTGGGACAGGGTACTCACCCCTCCACTTT. It is translated as CAISGTGYSPLHF. The chain is built from TRBV10-3 and TRBJ1-6, with 8 positions matching TRBD1. The ends lost 4 bases at V and 10 bases at J; junction bases unmatched: 3. From germline, CDR1 is ENHRY and CDR2 SYGVKD. The CDR3 is 13 residues long.

This clone has a single count. V and J are TRBV11-2 and TRBJ2-5; no clear D gene. Germline CDR1 SGHAT, CDR2 FQNNGV. With 1 base removed from V and 7 bases from J, the gap between germline ends came to 4 bases. The CDR3 runs 11 residues. CDR3 bases: TGTGCCAGCAGCTTAGTAGGGACCCAGTACTTC. Translating gives CASSLVGTQYF.

This clone was found a few times. J is TRBJ2-5 and V is TRBV11-2, with a weak D call TRBD1 (5 bases). V lost 1 base to trimming and J lost 5 bases, with 11 bases between them. Per the germline V gene, CDR1 is SGHAT and CDR2 is FQNNGV. CDR3 size: 14 residues. The CDR3 is CASSLGQIYETQYF. CDR3 nucleotide sequence: TGTGCCAGCAGCTTAGGACAGATCTACGAGACCCAGTACTTC.

The CDR3 protein is CASSPTDATNEKLFF. The CDR3 DNA follows: TGTGCCAGCTCACCGACAGACGCAACTAATGAAAAACTGTTTTTT. The gene calls are TRBV18 and TRBJ1-4; a possible D gene is TRBD1 (5 bases). Trimming removed 3 bases at V and 0 bases at J, with 8 bases between. The CDR3 contains 15 residues. Germline CDR1 is KGHSH and CDR2 is LQKENI.

The chain has TRBV6-1 and TRBJ2-2; D is possibly TRBD1 (6 bases). Trimming took off 5 bases at V and 3 bases at J, with 10 bases between the two ends. The CDR3 runs to 14 residues. CDR1 and CDR2 from the germline V gene are MNHNS and SASEGT. The CDR3 DNA reads TGTGCCAGCAGTCCGACAGGTCACACCGGGGAGCTGTTTTTT. This encodes CASSPTGHTGELFF.

This rearrangement joins TRBV7-9 to TRBJ2-7, with unresolved D. Germline V lookup: CDR1 SEHNR, CDR2 FQNEAQ (reference sequence). V shed 5 bases and J shed 3 bases, with 8 bases lying between them. This CDR3 is 12 amino acids long. CDR3 bases: TGTGCCAGCAGCACAATAGTCTACGAGCAGTACTTC. It yields the protein CASSTIVYEQYF. Full variable domain (remainder filled in from reference TRBV7-9 and TRBJ2-7): DTGVSQNPRHKITKRGQNVTFRCDPISEHNRLYWYRQTLGQGPEFLTYFQNEAQLEKSRLLSDRFSAERPKGSFSTLEIQRTEQGDSAMYLCASSTIVYEQYFGPGTRLTVT.